These 4 T cell receptor beta chains share one sample of origin, sequenced in a study of chemoradiotherapy in HPV16-positive cancers. Here immunoSEQ multiplex PCR was the method, and the copy in TCRdb shows in-frame clones only, minus some. The sample lists 15,000 or so clones, 89% occurring once. The specimen comprised blood, sampled from a patient who underwent chemoradiotherapy. Receptors originate from a human donor with HPV-associated anogenital cancer.

The chain employs TRBV6-1 and TRBJ2-2; D possibly uses TRBD1 or TRBD2 (5 bases each). Germline values: CDR1 MNHNS, CDR2 SASEGT. Trimming removed 3 bases from V and 2 bases from J, with 10 bases in between. The length of the CDR3 is 15 residues. CDR3 residues: CASSDGADNTGELFF. CDR3 DNA: TGTGCCAGCAGTGACGGGGCAGACAACACCGGGGAGCTGTTTTTT.

The chain combines TRBV11-3 with TRBJ2-1; 7 nucleotides agree with TRBD2. The CDR3 loop spans 14 amino acids. In germline, CDR1 is SGHNT, CDR2 YENEEA. J was trimmed by 7 bases and V by 4 bases; bases with no gene match: 7. The DNA of the CDR3 is TGTGCCAGCAGCTCGACTAGCCAGGGTAATGAGCAGTTCTTC. Translation: CASSSTSQGNEQFF. The complete variable domain, with remaining parts taken from reference TRBV11-3 and TRBJ2-1, reads EAGVVQSPRYKIIEKKQPVAFWCNPISGHNTLYWYLQNLGQGPELLIRYENEEAVDDSQLPKDRFSAERLKGVDSTLKIQPAELGDSAVYLCASSSTSQGNEQFFGPGTRLTVL.

The chain joins TRBV4-3 to TRBJ1-1; tentatively, D is TRBD1 (6 bases). With 0 bases removed from V and 4 bases from J, the gap between germline ends came to 12 bases. Per germline, CDR1 LGHNA and CDR2 YSLEER. The CDR3 length is 15 residues. CDR3 DNA: TGCGCCAGCAGCCAAGAGGGGGCGCGGGGCACTGAAGCTTTCTTT. Protein sequence: CASSQEGARGTEAFF.

V usage is TRBV9 and J usage is TRBJ2-1; TRBD2 is a possible D gene (6 bases). This CDR3 comprises 14 residues. V lost 7 bases and J lost 4, with 15 bases in between. Per the germline V gene, CDR1 is SGDLS and CDR2 is YYNGEE. Here the CDR3 reads CASGGSGLYNEQFF. The CDR3 DNA reads TGTGCCAGCGGTGGGAGCGGGTTATACAATGAGCAGTTCTTC.